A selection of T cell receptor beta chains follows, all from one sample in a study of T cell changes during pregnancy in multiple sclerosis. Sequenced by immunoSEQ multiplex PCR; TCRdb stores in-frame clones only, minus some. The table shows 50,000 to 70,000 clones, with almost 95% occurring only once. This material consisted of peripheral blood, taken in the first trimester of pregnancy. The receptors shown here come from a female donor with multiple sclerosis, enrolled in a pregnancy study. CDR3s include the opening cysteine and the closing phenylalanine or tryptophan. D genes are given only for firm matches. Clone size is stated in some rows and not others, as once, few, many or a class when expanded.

CASSPDGGTDTQYF TGTGCCAGCAGCCCCGACGGGGGCACAGATACGCAGTATTTT 14 TRBV7-2 . once TRBJ2-3
CASSLTLRGTEKETQYF TGTGCCAGCAGCCTAACCCTACGGGGGACTGAAAAAGAGACCCAGTACTTC 17 TRBV11-3 . . TRBJ2-5
CASSIRSGGLRTEAFF TGTGCCAGTAGTATCCGATCAGGGGGATTAAGAACTGAAGCTTTCTTT 16 TRBV19 TRBD1 once TRBJ1-1
CASSLAGDRGGYTF TGTGCCAGCAGCTTAGCAGGCGACAGGGGTGGCTACACCTTC 14 TRBV7-6 TRBD1 . TRBJ1-2
CASSYERGLGQYF TGTGCCAGCAGTTACGAGCGGGGTTTGGGGCAGTACTTC 13 TRBV6-5 TRBD2 . TRBJ2-5
CASGLFPRGLRSVDTEAFF TGTGCTAGTGGTTTATTCCCGAGAGGGCTCCGATCGGTGGACACTGAAGCTTTCTTT 19 TRBV12-5 . . TRBJ1-1
CAIRGDRDRSGYTF TGTGCCATCAGGGGGGACAGGGATCGATCTGGCTACACCTTC 14 TRBV10-3 TRBD1 . TRBJ1-2
CASSLGTLIGYEQYF TGTGCCAGCAGCTTAGGTACCCTGATCGGCTACGAGCAGTACTTC 15 TRBV7-9 . . TRBJ2-7
CATSRQGGNQPQHF TGTGCCACCAGTCGACAGGGAGGCAATCAGCCCCAGCATTTT 14 TRBV15 TRBD1 . TRBJ1-5
CASSLNPRGNTIYF TGTGCCAGCAGTTTAAACCCCCGGGGGAACACCATATATTTT 14 TRBV27 . . TRBJ1-3
CASSPYGTDNSPLHF TGTGCCAGCAGCCCCTACGGGACAGATAATTCACCCCTCCACTTT 15 TRBV7-8 TRBD1 . TRBJ1-6
CASSPDSPNQPQHF TGTGCCAGCTCACCGGACAGCCCCAATCAGCCCCAGCATTTT 14 TRBV18 . . TRBJ1-5
CASSAGGAVNEQFF TGCGCCAGCAGTGCGGGGGGGGCAGTTAATGAGCAGTTCTTC 14 TRBV10-2 TRBD2 . TRBJ2-1
CASSLSGGITDTQYF TGTGCCAGCAGCTTGTCGGGCGGGATCACAGATACGCAGTATTTT 15 TRBV5-6 . . TRBJ2-3
CASSAFREAGANVLTF TGTGCCAGCAGTGCCTTCAGGGAGGCTGGGGCCAACGTCCTGACTTTC 16 TRBV6-4 . . TRBJ2-6
CASSLLQGVGNTIYF TGTGCCAGCAGTCTTTTACAGGGCGTTGGAAACACCATATATTTT 15 TRBV6-5 . . TRBJ1-3
CASSLGRGQGANTEAFF TGTGCCAGCAGCTTGGGGAGGGGGCAGGGCGCGAACACTGAAGCTTTCTTT 17 TRBV5-6 TRBD1 . TRBJ1-1
CASSPGGRSTDTQYF TGTGCCAGCAGCCCCGGGGGGAGGAGCACAGATACGCAGTATTTT 15 TRBV6-4 TRBD2 once TRBJ2-3
CAITDLGGSNEQYF TGTGCCATCACCGATCTCGGGGGATCCAACGAGCAGTACTTC 14 TRBV10-3 . . TRBJ2-7
CASSFPPGTARETQYF TGTGCCAGCAGCTTCCCACCTGGGACAGCCCGGGAGACCCAGTACTTC 16 TRBV11-1 TRBD1 . TRBJ2-5
CASRRQTVDEKLFF TGTGCCAGCAGGAGACAGACTGTGGATGAAAAACTGTTTTTT 14 TRBV2 . . TRBJ1-4
CASSFGTYQPQHF TGTGCCAGCAGCTTCGGGACATATCAGCCCCAGCATTTT 13 TRBV7-2 . . TRBJ1-5
CASRRGSRYGYTF TGTGCCAGCAGGCGGGGGTCCCGGTATGGCTACACCTTC 13 TRBV6-5 . . TRBJ1-2
CSVGWTGDTEAFF TGCAGCGTTGGCTGGACAGGGGACACTGAAGCTTTCTTT 13 TRBV29-1 TRBD1 . TRBJ1-1
CASSETSGGIETQYF TGTGCCAGCAGTGAGACTAGCGGGGGTATCGAGACCCAGTACTTC 15 TRBV6-4 TRBD2 . TRBJ2-5
CASSPSGAGNYEQYF TGTGCCAGCAGCCCAAGCGGGGCTGGGAACTACGAGCAGTACTTC 15 TRBV7-9 TRBD2 . TRBJ2-7